Listed here are 20 T cell receptor beta chains from one sample, sequenced in a study of radiotherapy plus CTLA-4 blockade in lung cancer. Measured with immunoSEQ multiplex PCR; TCRdb has only the in-frame clones, and not every one. This table holds 45,000 to 75,000 clones, more than 60% found once. Sequencing used peripheral blood, obtained from a patient treated with radiotherapy plus ipilimumab. The receptors were gathered from a human donor with non-small cell lung cancer who had a partial response to radiotherapy plus ipilimumab.

The gene calls are TRBV7-9 and TRBJ2-1; 13 bases map to TRBD2. This CDR3 is built from 16 residues. With 1 base clipped from V and 7 bases from J, the junction kept 4 bases outside the gene matches. Germline values: CDR1 SEHNR, CDR2 FQNEAQ (reference sequence). CDR3 sequence: CASSLELAGGLNEQFF. CDR3 in DNA: TGTGCCAGCAGCTTAGAACTAGCGGGGGGGCTTAATGAGCAGTTCTTC.

The V and J genes are TRBV15 and TRBJ2-5; weak D call: TRBD2 (6 bases). Looked up from germline, CDR1 is LNHNV and CDR2 is YYDKDF (reference sequence). The CDR3 is 12 residues long. The germline V and J ends were trimmed by 2 bases and 9 bases, with 10 bases remaining between them. The CDR3 protein is CATSRQDYPQYF. The DNA for the CDR3 is TGTGCCACCAGCAGACAGGACTACCCCCAGTACTTC.

The J gene is TRBJ2-7, the V gene TRBV2; TRBD2 aligns across 8 bases. J was trimmed by 3 bases and V by 2 bases; bases with no gene match: 6. CDR1 and CDR2 from the germline V gene are SNHLY and FYNNEI. The CDR3 is made up of 15 amino acids. Here the CDR3 reads CASSEYRLAGYEQYF. For the CDR3, the DNA is TGTGCCAGCAGTGAATATAGGCTAGCGGGCTACGAGCAGTACTTC.

The J gene is TRBJ1-1, the V gene TRBV28, with D perhaps TRBD1 (5 bases). This CDR3 contains 15 residues. The germline CDR1 and CDR2 sequences are MDHEN and SYDVKM. Trimming took 6 bases from V and 3 from J, leaving 17 bases between them. This CDR3 is CASSSFGGRDTEAFF. The DNA of the CDR3 is TGTGCCAGCAGCTCGTTCGGGGGGAGGGACACTGAAGCTTTCTTT.

The chain carries TRBV11-2 and TRBJ2-7; 14 positions agree with TRBD2. The CDR3 is 15 residues long. With V trimmed by 5 bases and J by 5 bases, 5 bases remained unmatched. Per the germline V gene, CDR1 is SGHAT and CDR2 is FQNNGV. CDR3 sequence reads: CASSAGLAGANEQYF. The CDR3 nucleotides read TGTGCCAGCAGCGCGGGACTAGCGGGGGCAAACGAGCAGTACTTC.

CDR3 DNA: TGTGCCAGCAGTGATTTCGCGGGGGGGCGTAACACAGATACGCAGTATTTT. It specifies CASSDFAGGRNTDTQYF. V and J are TRBV6-1 and TRBJ2-3; 9 bases align to TRBD2. Looked up from germline, CDR1 is MNHNS and CDR2 is SASEGT. The CDR3 consists of 17 residues. V was pared by 3 bases and J by 2 bases, with 9 bases of the junction left unmatched.

The V call is TRBV5-1, the J call TRBJ2-5, with 7 nucleotides matching TRBD1. CDR3 length: 16 residues. Germline CDR1 reads SGHRS; CDR2 reads YFSETQ. Trimming at V came to 4 bases and at J to 0 bases, leaving 9 bases not matched to a gene. The CDR3 loop reads CASSQGTATYQETQYF. For the CDR3, the DNA is TGCGCCAGCAGCCAGGGGACAGCGACGTACCAAGAGACCCAGTACTTC. The complete variable domain, with remaining parts taken from reference TRBV5-1 and TRBJ2-5, reads KAGVTQTPRYLIKTRGQQVTLSCSPISGHRSVSWYQQTPGQGLQFLFEYFSETQRNKGNFPGRFSGRQFSNSRSEMNVSTLELGDSALYLCASSQGTATYQETQYFGPGTRLLVL.

This clone occurred a few times. The sample carries other DNA sequences with the same CDR3. This chain joins TRBV5-1 and TRBJ2-2, with TRBD1 matching over 7 bases. The CDR3 contains 14 residues. The junction had 2 bases not matched to a gene; V was cut back by 2 bases and J by 4 bases. Germline V lookup: CDR1 SGHRS, CDR2 YFSETQ. As DNA, the CDR3 is TGCGCCAGCAGCTTACAGGGGTTCACCGGGGAGCTGTTTTTT. It encodes CASSLQGFTGELFF.

The V gene is TRBV15, the J gene TRBJ2-7; D is uncertain. V lost 0 bases and J lost 0, with 6 bases in between. This CDR3 comprises 14 residues. Germline CDR1 and CDR2: LNHNV and YYDKDF (reference sequence). CDR3 in DNA: TGTGCCACCAGCAGAGAGGCTGGCTCCTACGAGCAGTACTTC. Translated, it gives CATSREAGSYEQYF. Full variable domain (outside the CDR3, taken from reference TRBV15 and TRBJ2-7): DAMVIQNPRYQVTQFGKPVTLSCSQTLNHNVMYWYQQKSSQAPKLLFHYYDKDFNNEADTPDNFQSRRPNTSFCFLDIRSPGLGDTAMYLCATSREAGSYEQYFGPGTRLTVT.

The V gene is TRBV27, the J gene TRBJ1-1; D remains ambiguous. Germline values: CDR1 MNHEY, CDR2 SMNVEV (reference sequence). V lost 3 bases and J lost 0, with 8 bases in between. The CDR3 length is 14 residues. The CDR3 coding sequence is TGTGCCAGCAGTTTCTCTCCTGTGAACACTGAAGCTTTCTTT. Protein sequence: CASSFSPVNTEAFF.

There are a few counts of this clone. The CDR3 nucleotides read TGTGCCATCAAGGCGGGGACTAATGAAAAACTGTTTTTT. Its protein is CAIKAGTNEKLFF. The J gene is TRBJ1-4, the V gene TRBV10-3; no firm D call. Trimming took 7 bases from V and 2 from J, leaving 8 bases between them. Looked up from germline, CDR1 is ENHRY and CDR2 is SYGVKD. The CDR3 runs to 13 residues.

The chain employs TRBV11-1 and TRBJ1-1; D call uncertain. V shed 2 bases and J shed 5 bases, with 9 bases lying between them. The V gene's germline CDR1 is SGHAT and CDR2 FQDESV (reference sequence). This CDR3 has 13 amino acids. CDR3 loop: CASSLKGGTEAFF. CDR3 bases: TGTGCCAGCAGCTTAAAGGGAGGGACTGAAGCTTTCTTT. Full variable domain (rest looked up from reference TRBV11-1 and TRBJ1-1): EAEVAQSPRYKITEKSQAVAFWCDPISGHATLYWYRQILGQGPELLVQFQDESVVDDSQLPKDRFSAERLKGVDSTLKIQPAELGDSAMYLCASSLKGGTEAFFGQGTRLTVV.

This clone was seen a single time. This chain uses TRBV19 with TRBJ1-4; D remains unclear. Trimming took 3 bases from V and 8 from J, leaving 13 bases between them. The germline V gene has CDR1 LNHDA and CDR2 SQIVND (reference sequence). CDR3 length: 14 residues. As DNA, the CDR3 is TGTGCCAGTAGTATCGGTACTCCCAACGAAAAACTGTTTTTT. This codes for CASSIGTPNEKLFF.

The V and J genes are TRBV18 and TRBJ2-1, with no clear D. In germline, CDR1 is KGHSH, CDR2 LQKENI. There are 12 residues in the CDR3. Trimming stripped 4 bases from V and 5 bases from J, with 6 bases between. CDR3 nucleotides: TGTGCCAGCTCACTCAGTCACAATGAGCAGTTCTTC. It is translated as CASSLSHNEQFF.

The gene calls are TRBV5-1 and TRBJ2-5; a possible D gene is TRBD2 (5 bases). The V end was cut by 7 bases, the J end by 4 bases, with 20 bases between. From germline, CDR1 is SGHRS and CDR2 YFSETQ. The length of the CDR3 is 15 residues. The CDR3 DNA reads TGCGCCAGCTGCGGGTCAGAAAATAGATTAGAGACCCAGTACTTC. It is translated as CASCGSENRLETQYF. Based on the CDR3 plus reference TRBV5-1 and TRBJ2-5, the full variable domain is KAGVTQTPRYLIKTRGQQVTLSCSPISGHRSVSWYQQTPGQGLQFLFEYFSETQRNKGNFPGRFSGRQFSNSRSEMNVSTLELGDSALYLCASCGSENRLETQYFGPGTRLLVL.

J is TRBJ1-1 and V is TRBV5-4; D is undetermined. Per germline, CDR1 SGHNT and CDR2 YYREEE (reference sequence). The V gene lost 5 bases and the J gene lost 0 bases, with 11 bases spanning the gap. CDR3 size: 14 residues. The CDR3 bases are TGTGCCAGCAGTTCGCCTAACCTGAACACTGAAGCTTTCTTT. This sequence encodes CASSSPNLNTEAFF.

V gene TRBV4-1 combines with J gene TRBJ1-5, with D unresolved. V lost 1 base and J 0 bases, leaving 10 bases between the germline ends. The CDR3 has 16 residues. CDR1 is MGHRA and CDR2 is YSYEKL in the germline V gene. The CDR3 DNA sequence: TGCGCCAGCAGCCAAGTAGAGGACTCTAGCAATCAGCCCCAGCATTTT. Its translation: CASSQVEDSSNQPQHF.

Judged by abundance, this clone is medium-sized (0.01 to 0.1%). The CDR3 DNA reads as TGCGCCAGCAGCCTCACCCGTGAGGGCAACTATGGCTACACCTTC. The encoded protein is CASSLTREGNYGYTF. V and J are TRBV4-3 and TRBJ1-2; no definite D call. The V end lost 4 bases, the J end lost 2 bases, and 14 bases lay between the germline ends. The CDR3 is 15 residues long. Germline V gene lookup returns CDR1 LGHNA and CDR2 YSLEER.

The chain combines TRBV7-2 with TRBJ1-6, with D possibly being TRBD1 (6 bases). CDR1 is SGHTA and CDR2 is FQGNSA in the germline V gene. CDR3 length: 15 amino acids. Trimming stripped 5 bases from V and 10 bases from J, with 18 bases between. The CDR3 region has the DNA TGTGCCAGCAGCCAAGATGTGGCAGGGGTATCACCCCTCCACTTT. It is translated as CASSQDVAGVSPLHF.

In its sample, this clone was seen a few times. The gene calls are TRBV27 and TRBJ2-2; TRBD1 matches at 7 bases. CDR1 and CDR2 (germline): MNHEY, SMNVEV (reference sequence). The CDR3 has 17 residues. V was pared by 6 bases and J by 5 bases, with 15 bases of the junction left unmatched. In nucleotides, the CDR3 is TGTGCCAGCAGCTTAGATCCCCGGGACAGAGCTACCGGGGAGCTGTTTTTT. Amino acid sequence: CASSLDPRDRATGELFF.